The 28 T cell receptor beta chains reported below all come from one sample, sequenced in a study of CD8 T cells in Susac syndrome. A quantity of about 0.5 to 1 ug RNA underwent reverse transcription using random hexamers. TCRdb recomputed calls from the immunoSEQ multiplex PCR reads with MiXCR, one row per CDR3 protein. The sample shows approximately 230,000 distinct CDR3 sequences, 93% of them seen only once. The sample comprised CD4+ T cells from PBMCs. The receptors stem from a human donor with multiple sclerosis.

This chain links TRBV5-6 with TRBJ1-1; 7 bases align to TRBD1. J gave up 1 base and V 4 bases, and 7 bases lay outside the gene matches. CDR1 and CDR2 (germline): SGHDT, YYEEEE. This CDR3 has 15 amino acids. Here the CDR3 DNA reads TGTGCCAGCAGCCGCAGACAGGGCTGGAACACTGAAGCTTTCTTT. Translated: CASSRRQGWNTEAFF.

The chain links TRBV9 to TRBJ2-5, with D perhaps TRBD2 (6 bases). From germline, CDR1 is SGDLS and CDR2 YYNGEE. V was clipped by 3 bases and J by 1 base, with 13 bases between them. CDR3 length: 15 amino acids. CDR3 sequence reads: CASSEGRRVQETQYF. As DNA, the CDR3 is TGTGCCAGCAGCGAGGGCAGGAGGGTCCAAGAGACCCAGTACTTC.

The V and J genes are TRBV18 and TRBJ2-3, with unresolved D. Germline-derived CDR1 and CDR2 are KGHSH and LQKENI. The CDR3 sequence is 13 residues long. V was clipped by 6 bases and J by 4 bases, with 11 bases between them. The CDR3 coding sequence is TGTGCCAGCTCGCGCGAAGTGGCAGATACGCAGTATTTT. Encoded protein: CASSREVADTQYF.

This clonotype was recorded only once. The chain combines TRBV30 with TRBJ2-3, with TRBD2 matching over 7 bases. The CDR3 runs 12 residues. Germline V CDR1 and CDR2: GTSNPN, SVGIG (reference sequence). J gave up 5 bases and V 3 bases, and 2 bases lay outside the gene matches. The CDR3 sequence: CAWRGGRDTQYF. Here the CDR3 DNA reads TGTGCCTGGAGGGGGGGGAGAGATACGCAGTATTTT.

The CDR3 reads CASSLGYPGELFF. DNA of the CDR3: TGTGCCAGCAGCTTAGGGTACCCCGGGGAGCTGTTTTTT. The chain links TRBV7-3 to TRBJ2-2; D unclear. The V end was cut by 2 bases, the J end by 6 bases, with 7 bases between. The germline V gene encodes CDR1 SGHTA and CDR2 FQGTGA. CDR3 length: 13 residues.

J is TRBJ2-7 and V is TRBV5-4, with 10 bases lining up with TRBD1. CDR1 is SGHNT, CDR2 YYREEE, per germline (reference sequence). The junction had 5 bases not matched to a gene; V was cut back by 5 bases and J by 6 bases. This CDR3 is built from 13 residues. The DNA for the CDR3 is TGTGCCAGCAGTTTTGGACAGGGGGGCGAGCAGTACGTC. It translates to CASSFGQGGEQYV.

The chain employs TRBV7-3 and TRBJ2-1; TRBD2 agrees at 10 bases. The CDR3 totals 15 residues. V lost 5 bases, J lost 8 bases, and 9 bases stayed unmatched. Germline CDR1 reads SGHTA; CDR2 reads FQGTGA. CDR3 region: CASSPSGGARDEQFF. The CDR3 nucleotides read TGTGCCAGCAGCCCAAGCGGGGGGGCCCGAGATGAGCAGTTCTTC.

The chain carries TRBV5-5 and TRBJ1-4; perhaps TRBD1 as D (5 bases). The CDR3 has 14 amino acids. The V and J ends lost 3 bases and 0 bases respectively, with 6 bases between them. Germline lookup yields CDR1 SGHKS and CDR2 YYEKEE (reference sequence). The CDR3 here is CASSSGATNEKLFF. The CDR3 DNA is TGTGCCAGCAGCTCGGGGGCAACTAATGAAAAACTGTTTTTT.

The V gene is TRBV9, the J gene TRBJ2-3; no firm D call. CDR1 and CDR2 from the germline V gene are SGDLS and YYNGEE. V was clipped by 0 bases and J by 2 bases, with 10 bases between them. The CDR3 totals 15 residues. The CDR3 region has the DNA TGTGCCAGCAGCGTAGTGGGTACCCACACAGATACGCAGTATTTT. This gives the protein CASSVVGTHTDTQYF.

The rearrangement links TRBV9 to TRBJ2-4; D is ambiguous. Germline V CDR1 and CDR2: SGDLS, YYNGEE. V shed 2 bases and J shed 11 bases, with 11 bases lying between them. The CDR3 totals 12 residues. DNA of the CDR3: TGTGCCAGCAGCGTGACCGGATGGCTTCAGTACTTC. Its protein is CASSVTGWLQYF.

This chain uses TRBV2 with TRBJ2-3; TRBD2 matches at 14 bases. Germline V gives CDR1 SNHLY, CDR2 FYNNEI. CDR3 size: 16 residues. J lost 1 base, V lost 6 bases, and 3 bases had no gene match. The CDR3 DNA follows: TGTGCCAGCAGGCTGGGACTAGCGGGGGGCACAGATACGCAGTATTTT. Residues: CASRLGLAGGTDTQYF.

The chain couples TRBV5-1 to TRBJ1-4; D is possibly TRBD1 (5 bases). Per germline, CDR1 SGHRS and CDR2 YFSETQ. V was pared by 7 bases and J by 1 base, with 14 bases between. The CDR3 sequence is 15 residues long. CDR3 nucleotide sequence: TGCGCCAGCGGCACAGGAGGTAGAACTAATGAAAAACTGTTTTTT. Protein: CASGTGGRTNEKLFF.

In its sample, this clonotype was seen once. V gene TRBV20-1 combines with J gene TRBJ1-2; TRBD1 might be the D (6 bases). V lost 6 bases to trimming and J lost 5 bases, with 13 bases between them. Per germline, CDR1 DFQATT and CDR2 SNEGSKA (reference sequence). The CDR3 length is 12 residues. The CDR3 here is CSAMQQGYGYTF. The CDR3 nucleotides read TGCAGTGCAATGCAACAGGGATATGGCTACACCTTC.

The gene calls are TRBV6-2 or TRBV6-3 and TRBJ1-2, with 8 bases identical to TRBD1. Germline-derived CDR1 and CDR2 are MNHEY and SVGEGT. The CDR3 consists of 15 residues. The V and J ends lost 5 bases and 4 bases, in that order; junction bases with no gene match: 9. The CDR3 loop is CASSTLPGGGYGYTF. DNA of the CDR3: TGTGCCAGCAGTACCCTCCCAGGGGGCGGCTATGGCTACACCTTC.

The V gene is TRBV12-3 or TRBV12-4, the J gene TRBJ1-5; D is unresolved. The V end was cut by 1 base, the J end by 2 bases, with 12 bases between. The CDR3 runs 16 residues. The CDR3 region has the DNA TGTGCCAGCAGTTTAGACCGGGGTGGTGGCAATCAGCCCCAGCATTTT. The encoded protein is CASSLDRGGGNQPQHF.

The V gene is TRBV6-2 or TRBV6-3, the J gene TRBJ2-7; tentatively, D is TRBD1 (6 bases). This CDR3 is 14 amino acids long. V shed 4 bases and J shed 1 base, with 11 bases lying between them. Germline V lookup: CDR1 MNHEY, CDR2 SVGEGT. In nucleotides, the CDR3 is TGTGCCAGCAGTTTCTACAGGGATTCCTACGAGCAGTACTTC. Its translation is CASSFYRDSYEQYF.

This clonotype was recorded only once. The genes are TRBV5-1 and TRBJ1-5; maybe TRBD1 (6 bases). The germline gives CDR1 SGHRS, CDR2 YFSETQ. With 4 bases removed from V and 0 bases from J, the gap between germline ends came to 11 bases. This CDR3 contains 15 residues. The CDR3 region is CASSVGTHSNQPQHF. DNA for the CDR3: TGCGCCAGCAGCGTCGGGACACATAGCAATCAGCCCCAGCATTTT.

V and J are TRBV11-2 and TRBJ2-3; D might be TRBD1 (5 bases). V was shortened by 1 base and J by 5 bases, with 7 bases between the two germline ends. Germline loops: CDR1 SGHAT, CDR2 FQNNGV. The CDR3 has 13 residues. This chain's CDR3 is CASSLAQGDTQYF. The DNA for the CDR3 is TGTGCCAGCAGCTTAGCTCAGGGAGATACGCAGTATTTT.

This clonotype was counted a single time. The chain couples TRBV27 to TRBJ1-1; a possible D gene is TRBD1 (5 bases). This CDR3 spans 15 amino acids. Trimming took 2 bases from V and 3 from J, leaving 13 bases between them. Germline CDR1 MNHEY, CDR2 SMNVEV (reference sequence). The CDR3 here is CASSLNLGRYTEAFF. CDR3 sequence (DNA): TGTGCCAGCAGTTTAAATCTGGGGCGCTACACTGAAGCTTTCTTT.

The chain couples TRBV6-5 to TRBJ1-1, with D perhaps matching TRBD1 (6 bases). CDR1 and CDR2 (germline): MNHEY, SVGAGI. V was trimmed by 6 bases and J by 5 bases, leaving 16 bases between them. The CDR3 sequence is 14 residues long. CDR3 amino acids: CASSLPRGHTEAFF. The CDR3, as DNA: TGTGCCAGCAGCCTTCCCCGGGGACATACTGAAGCTTTCTTT.

The gene calls are TRBV6-2 or TRBV6-3 and TRBJ2-7; the D gene is possibly TRBD2 (5 bases). This CDR3 contains 14 residues. Germline CDR1 is MNHEY and CDR2 is SVGEGT. Trimming cost V 7 bases and J 0 bases, with 13 bases left between them. As DNA, the CDR3 is TGTGCCAGCACCTCTTTAGGGAGCTCCTACGAGCAGTACTTC. Translating it yields CASTSLGSSYEQYF.

The chain is built from TRBV3-1 and TRBJ2-7, with 7 bases that match TRBD1. The CDR3 is 15 residues long. The germline gives CDR1 LGHDT, CDR2 YNNKEL (reference sequence). V trimming: 4 bases; J trimming: 0 bases; junction bases outside the gene matches: 6. DNA for the CDR3: TGTGCCAGCAGCCTCCGCCGGGACAGCTCCTACGAGCAGTACTTC. It is translated as CASSLRRDSSYEQYF.

The chain joins TRBV12-3 or TRBV12-4 to TRBJ1-3; D is possibly TRBD1 (5 bases). The CDR3 consists of 14 residues. V lost 5 bases, J lost 4 bases, and 12 bases lay in between. In nucleotides, the CDR3 is TGTGCCAGCAGTCCGTCGGGACGAGGAAACACCATATATTTT. Its translation: CASSPSGRGNTIYF.

J is TRBJ2-5 and V is TRBV28, with D uncertain. CDR3 size: 11 residues. Germline V gene lookup returns CDR1 MDHEN and CDR2 SYDVKM. V was clipped by 6 bases and J by 5 bases, with 7 bases between them. The CDR3: CASRTPETQYF. DNA of the CDR3: TGTGCCAGCAGGACTCCGGAGACCCAGTACTTC.

V and J are TRBV12-3 or TRBV12-4 and TRBJ2-2; TRBD1 aligns across 9 bases. This CDR3 has 16 residues. V lost 6 bases, J lost 4 bases, and 9 bases stayed unmatched. In DNA form, the CDR3 reads TGTGCCAGCAGACCGGGACAGGGATTCGGCACCGGGGAGCTGTTTTTT. It is translated as CASRPGQGFGTGELFF.

This chain links TRBV13 with TRBJ1-1; D remains unclear. This CDR3 spans 13 amino acids. Germline V gene lookup returns CDR1 PRHDT and CDR2 FYEKMQ (reference sequence). V was shortened by 5 bases and J by 4 bases, with 11 bases between the two germline ends. In DNA form, the CDR3 reads TGTGCCAGCAGCACTAGGGTCTCCACTGAAGCTTTCTTT. This translates into CASSTRVSTEAFF.

Concerning this clonotype itself: A junction end diverges from the germline sequence, so it may reflect a read error. The genes are TRBV7-9 and TRBJ1-3; TRBD1 aligns across 7 bases. Looked up from germline, CDR1 is SEHNR and CDR2 is FQNEAQ (reference sequence). CDR3 length: 15 residues. The CDR3 loop reads CATSLGGTMRNTIYF. Written as DNA, the CDR3 is TGTGCCACCAGCTTAGGGGGCACGATGAGAAACACCATATATTTT.

The chain carries TRBV6-6 and TRBJ2-3; D is perhaps TRBD2 (5 bases). V gave up 0 bases and J gave up 11 bases, with 21 bases separating them. Germline V gene sequence: CDR1 MNHNY, CDR2 SVGAGI (reference sequence). CDR3 length: 16 amino acids. CDR3 nucleotides: TGTGCCAGCAGTTACTCGACGGCGGGTACTGGGCTGGTGCAGTATTTT. Its translation: CASSYSTAGTGLVQYF.